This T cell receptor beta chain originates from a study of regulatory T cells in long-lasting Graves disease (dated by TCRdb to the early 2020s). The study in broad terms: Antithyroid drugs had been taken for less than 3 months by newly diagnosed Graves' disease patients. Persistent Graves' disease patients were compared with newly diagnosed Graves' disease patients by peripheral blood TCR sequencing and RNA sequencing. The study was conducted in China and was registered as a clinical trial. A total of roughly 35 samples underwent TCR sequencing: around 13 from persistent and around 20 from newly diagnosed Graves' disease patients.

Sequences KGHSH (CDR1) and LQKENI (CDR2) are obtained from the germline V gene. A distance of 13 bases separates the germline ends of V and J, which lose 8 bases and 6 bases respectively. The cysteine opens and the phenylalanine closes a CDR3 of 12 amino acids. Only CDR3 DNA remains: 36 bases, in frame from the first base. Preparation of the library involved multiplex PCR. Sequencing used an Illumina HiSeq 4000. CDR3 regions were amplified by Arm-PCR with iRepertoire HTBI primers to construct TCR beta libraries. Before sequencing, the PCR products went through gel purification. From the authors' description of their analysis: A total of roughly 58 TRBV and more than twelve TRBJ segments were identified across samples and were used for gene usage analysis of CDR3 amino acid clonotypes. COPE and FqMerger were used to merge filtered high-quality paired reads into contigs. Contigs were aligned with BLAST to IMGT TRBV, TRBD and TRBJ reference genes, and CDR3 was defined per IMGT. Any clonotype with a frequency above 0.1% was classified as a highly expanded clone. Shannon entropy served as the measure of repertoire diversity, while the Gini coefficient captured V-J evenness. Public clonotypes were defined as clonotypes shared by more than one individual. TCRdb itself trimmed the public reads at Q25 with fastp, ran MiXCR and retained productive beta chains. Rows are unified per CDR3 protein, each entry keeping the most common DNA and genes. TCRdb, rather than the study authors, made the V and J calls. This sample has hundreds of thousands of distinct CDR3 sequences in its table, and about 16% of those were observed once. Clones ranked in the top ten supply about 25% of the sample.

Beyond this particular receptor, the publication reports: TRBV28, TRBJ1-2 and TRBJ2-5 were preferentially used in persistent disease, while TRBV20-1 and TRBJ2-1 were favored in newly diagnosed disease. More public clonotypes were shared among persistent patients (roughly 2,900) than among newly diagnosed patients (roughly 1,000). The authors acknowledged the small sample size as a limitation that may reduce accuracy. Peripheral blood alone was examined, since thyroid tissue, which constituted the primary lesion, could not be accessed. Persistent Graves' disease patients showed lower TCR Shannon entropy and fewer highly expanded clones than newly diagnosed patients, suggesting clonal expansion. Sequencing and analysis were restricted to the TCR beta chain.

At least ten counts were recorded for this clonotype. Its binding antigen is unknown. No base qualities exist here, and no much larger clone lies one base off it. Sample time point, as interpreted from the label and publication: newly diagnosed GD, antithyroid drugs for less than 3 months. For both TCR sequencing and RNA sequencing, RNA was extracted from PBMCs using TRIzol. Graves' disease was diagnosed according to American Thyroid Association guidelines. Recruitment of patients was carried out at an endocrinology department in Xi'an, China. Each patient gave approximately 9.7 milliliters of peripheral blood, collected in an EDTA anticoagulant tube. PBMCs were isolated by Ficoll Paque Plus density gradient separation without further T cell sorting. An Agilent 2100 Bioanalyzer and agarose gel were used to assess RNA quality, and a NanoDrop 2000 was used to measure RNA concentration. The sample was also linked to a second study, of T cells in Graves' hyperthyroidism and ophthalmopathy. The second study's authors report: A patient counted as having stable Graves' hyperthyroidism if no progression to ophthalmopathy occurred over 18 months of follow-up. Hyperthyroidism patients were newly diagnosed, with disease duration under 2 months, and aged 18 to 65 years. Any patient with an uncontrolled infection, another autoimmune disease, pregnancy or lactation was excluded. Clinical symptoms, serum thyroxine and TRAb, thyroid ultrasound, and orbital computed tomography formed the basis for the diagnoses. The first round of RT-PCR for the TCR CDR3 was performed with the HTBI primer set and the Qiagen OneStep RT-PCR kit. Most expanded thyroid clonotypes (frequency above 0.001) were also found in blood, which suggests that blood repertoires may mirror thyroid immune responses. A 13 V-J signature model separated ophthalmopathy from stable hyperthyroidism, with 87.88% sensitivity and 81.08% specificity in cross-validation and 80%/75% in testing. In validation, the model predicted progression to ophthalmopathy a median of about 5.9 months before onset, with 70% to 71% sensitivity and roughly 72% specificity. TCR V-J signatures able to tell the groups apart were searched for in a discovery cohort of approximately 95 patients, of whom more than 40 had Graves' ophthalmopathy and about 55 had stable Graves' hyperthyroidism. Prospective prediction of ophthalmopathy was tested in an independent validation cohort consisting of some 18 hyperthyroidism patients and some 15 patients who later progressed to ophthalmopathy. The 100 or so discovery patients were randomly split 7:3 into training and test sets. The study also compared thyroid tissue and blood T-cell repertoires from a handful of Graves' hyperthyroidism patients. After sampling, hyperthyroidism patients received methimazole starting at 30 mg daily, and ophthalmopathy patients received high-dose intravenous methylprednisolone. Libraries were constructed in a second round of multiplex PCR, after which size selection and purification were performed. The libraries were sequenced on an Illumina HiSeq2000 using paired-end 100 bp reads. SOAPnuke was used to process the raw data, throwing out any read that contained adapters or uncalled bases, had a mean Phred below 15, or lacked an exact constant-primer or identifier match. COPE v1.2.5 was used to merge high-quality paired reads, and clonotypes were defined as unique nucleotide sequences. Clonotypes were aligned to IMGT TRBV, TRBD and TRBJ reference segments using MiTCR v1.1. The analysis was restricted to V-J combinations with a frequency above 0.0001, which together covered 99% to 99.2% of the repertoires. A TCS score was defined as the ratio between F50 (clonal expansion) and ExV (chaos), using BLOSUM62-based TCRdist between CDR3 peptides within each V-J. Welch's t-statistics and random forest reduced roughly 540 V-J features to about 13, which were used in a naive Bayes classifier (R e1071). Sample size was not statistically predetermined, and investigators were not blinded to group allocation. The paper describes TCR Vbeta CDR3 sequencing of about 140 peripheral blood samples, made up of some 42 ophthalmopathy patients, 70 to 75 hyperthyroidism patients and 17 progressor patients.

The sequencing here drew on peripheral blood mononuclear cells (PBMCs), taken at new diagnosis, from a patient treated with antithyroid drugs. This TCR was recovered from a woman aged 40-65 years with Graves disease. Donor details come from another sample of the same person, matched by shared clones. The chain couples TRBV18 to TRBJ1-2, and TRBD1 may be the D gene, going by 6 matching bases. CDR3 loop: CASSPNRDGYTF. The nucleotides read TGTGCCAGCAGCCCCAACAGGGATGGCTACACCTTC.